This T cell receptor beta chain was recorded in a study of blood T cell repertoires in COVID-19. Whole-study context: T cells, B-cell-depleted T cells, or PBMCs supplied cDNA or gDNA.

Germline CDR1 is MNHNS and CDR2 is SASEGT. The CDR3 consists of 18 residues. The trim removed 4 bases at V and 5 bases at J, leaving 15 bases unmatched. The method was immunoSEQ multiplex PCR; TCRdb's version includes in-frame clones alone and lacks a portion of them. The table shows roughly 200,000 clones, with about 85% occurring only once. Participant age was roughly 18 to 90 years, and participants resided in 20 to 30 US areas. Cohort allocation depended upon clinical history that participants reported. Recovered participants had two consecutive negative NP/OP PCR tests, healthcare professional clearance, or symptom resolution.

Sequencing was done on a sample of PBMCs or T cells enriched from blood (not recorded which). The chain employs TRBV6-1 and TRBJ1-5; TRBD1 matches at 9 bases. This clonotype was sampled from a man aged 40-55 years who had recovered from COVID-19. The CDR3 protein is CASSVFPGDRVFHQPQHF. Here the CDR3 DNA reads TGTGCCAGCAGTGTGTTTCCGGGGGACAGGGTCTTCCATCAGCCCCAGCATTTT.